This TCR beta chain was sequenced during a study of T-cell reconstitution after alpha-beta-depleted transplantation in children. The V gene's germline CDR1 is MDHEN and CDR2 SYDVKM. V lost 2 bases and J lost 6, with 11 bases in between. This CDR3 is built from 15 residues. This clonotype was picked up many times. Unique molecular identifiers were built into the TCRbeta library. TCRdb fed the PCR reads into MiXCR, producing one record per CDR3 protein. The sample consists of 540,000 or so distinct CDR3 sequences, 20% to 25% of them appearing once. The V call is TRBV28, the J call TRBJ1-6; no reliable D call. This specimen consisted of PBMCs, mostly from graft donor cells, obtained 360 days after TCRalphabeta/CD19-depleted stem cell transplant. This sequence was found in a boy under two years old who had a stem cell transplant for acute myeloid leukemia, so the T cells may come from the graft donor. The CDR3 coding sequence is TGTGCCAGCAGTTTAAGAGGGATCGGTAATTCACCCCTCCACTTT. Translation: CASSLRGIGNSPLHF. Full variable domain (remainder filled in from reference TRBV28 and TRBJ1-6): DVKVTQSSRYLVKRTGEKVFLECVQDMDHENMFWYRQDPGLGLRLIYFSYDVKMKEKGDIPEGYSVSREKKERFSLILESASTNQTSMYLCASSLRGIGNSPLHFGNGTRLTVT.